This entry lists 19 T cell receptor beta chains sequenced from one sample in a study of shared T cell receptors in the human thymus. Sequenced by immunoSEQ multiplex PCR; TCRdb stores in-frame clones only, minus some. The sample lists roughly 550,000 clones, approximately 78% occurring once. These same records also appear under a second study, on human thymus T cells.

The sequenced sample was thymocytes. The receptors derive from a boy in the first two years of life with a congenital heart defect.

This chain links TRBV25-1 with TRBJ2-5; 11 nucleotides match TRBD2. The germline CDR1 and CDR2 sequences are MGHDK and SYGVNS. The CDR3 extends over 16 amino acids. V gave up 2 bases and J gave up 1 base; unmatched junction bases: 3. CDR3 amino acids: CASSERLAGPQETQYF. CDR3 in DNA: TGTGCCAGCAGTGAACGACTAGCGGGGCCCCAAGAGACCCAGTACTTC.

DNA for the CDR3: TGTGCCAGCAGTGACTGGGACAAGGGTGAAAAACTGTTTTTT. It translates to CASSDWDKGEKLFF. The V gene is TRBV25-1, the J gene TRBJ1-4, with D possibly TRBD1 on 6 matching bases. The CDR3 length is 14 residues. The germline gives CDR1 MGHDK, CDR2 SYGVNS. V was trimmed by 3 bases and J by 7 bases, leaving 12 bases between them.

In this sample, this clone turned up once. The chain joins TRBV6-5 to TRBJ2-5, with 10 bases that match TRBD2. The CDR3 has 14 residues. CDR1 MNHEY and CDR2 SVGAGI come from the germline V gene. V shed 7 bases, J shed 4 bases, and the junction held 6 bases outside the gene matches. DNA of the CDR3: TGTGCCAGCATGTCGCTAGCGGGAGTAGAGACCCAGTACTTC. It is translated as CASMSLAGVETQYF.

The genes are TRBV27 and TRBJ1-1; tentative D call: TRBD1 (5 bases). Germline-derived CDR1 and CDR2 are MNHEY and SMNVEV (reference sequence). V gave up 0 bases and J gave up 0 bases, with 8 bases separating them. The CDR3 extends over 15 amino acids. The CDR3 sequence: CASSLSGGVNTEAFF. The CDR3, as DNA: TGTGCCAGCAGTTTATCGGGGGGGGTGAACACTGAAGCTTTCTTT.

Remarks on this clone: The junction differs from germline at one of its ends, possibly a read error. The chain recombines TRBV28 with TRBJ2-7; 8 bases fit TRBD2. CDR3 size: 17 residues. Looked up from germline, CDR1 is MDHEN and CDR2 is SYDVKM. Here the CDR3 reads CASSSTYPPGGSGIESF. CDR3 nucleotides: TGTGCCAGCAGTTCCACATACCCCCCGGGTGGTAGCGGGATAGAATCCTTC.

CDR3 in DNA: TGTGCCAGCAGCCCGACTAGCGGGCCTAGCACAGATACGCAGTATTTT. This encodes CASSPTSGPSTDTQYF. The chain has TRBV7-7 and TRBJ2-3; 10 bases fit TRBD2. J gave up 0 bases and V 5 bases, and 5 bases lay outside the gene matches. The CDR3 spans 16 residues. The germline CDR1 and CDR2 sequences are SSHAT and FNYEAQ (reference sequence).

This sequence joins TRBV6-6 and TRBJ1-1; D ambiguous. CDR1 is MNHNY, CDR2 SVGAGI, per germline (reference sequence). The CDR3 sequence is 16 residues long. V gave up 4 bases and J gave up 3 bases, with 18 bases separating them. CDR3 residues: CASSSPRSNSDTEAFF. In nucleotides, the CDR3 is TGTGCCAGCAGTTCACCCAGGTCCAACTCGGACACTGAAGCTTTCTTT.

This clone was counted between two and nine times. This chain links TRBV27 with TRBJ2-1, with D perhaps matching TRBD2 (5 bases). The germline gives CDR1 MNHEY, CDR2 SMNVEV (reference sequence). The CDR3 runs 15 residues. V lost 2 bases and J 8 bases, leaving 16 bases between the germline ends. As DNA, the CDR3 is TGTGCCAGCAGTTTACTGCGGGCCACCAGCGATGAGCAGTTCTTC. Translation gives CASSLLRATSDEQFF.

This clone was found once. The chain recombines TRBV29-1 with TRBJ2-7, with TRBD1 matching 8 bases. The CDR3 spans 14 residues. The ends lost 6 bases at V and 5 bases at J; junction bases unmatched: 12. CDR1 is SQVTM, CDR2 ANQGSEA, per germline. This CDR3 reads CSVRDRGDRDEQYF. The CDR3 coding sequence is TGCAGCGTCAGAGACAGGGGTGATCGGGACGAGCAGTACTTC.

The J gene is TRBJ2-1, the V gene TRBV5-1; D is perhaps TRBD2 (6 bases). The CDR3 consists of 17 residues. The germline V and J ends were trimmed by 3 bases and 0 bases, with 16 bases remaining between them. Per germline, CDR1 SGHRS and CDR2 YFSETQ. The CDR3: CASSWAEGTSSYNEQFF. The CDR3 nucleotides are TGCGCCAGCAGCTGGGCGGAGGGAACCAGCTCCTACAATGAGCAGTTCTTC.

The V call is TRBV4-1, the J call TRBJ2-1; 10 bases agree with TRBD2. CDR1 and CDR2 from the germline V gene are MGHRA and YSYEKL. The CDR3 totals 12 residues. J gave up 10 bases and V 4 bases, and 1 base lay outside the gene matches. The chain's CDR3 is CASSPTSGEQFF. The CDR3, as DNA: TGCGCCAGCAGCCCGACTAGCGGGGAGCAGTTCTTC.

The CDR3 DNA reads TGTGCCAGCAGTCCGTCGACAGGGGCGTCTGGGGCCAACGTCCTGACTTTC. It encodes CASSPSTGASGANVLTF. This chain joins TRBV27 and TRBJ2-6; TRBD1 matches 8 bases. Germline trimming cut 5 bases from V and 1 base from J; bases unmatched to any gene: 7. This CDR3 comprises 17 residues. Germline CDR1 MNHEY, CDR2 SMNVEV (reference sequence).

This clone showed up just once. This chain joins TRBV29-1 and TRBJ1-2, with D possibly being TRBD1 (5 bases). Germline CDR1 and CDR2: SQVTM and ANQGSEA. Trimming pared 2 bases from V and 7 bases from J, leaving 14 bases between. The CDR3 covers 13 residues. The CDR3 region has the DNA TGCAGCGTTGAAATATGCGGGGGGGGTGGCTACACCTTC. Its translation is CSVEICGGGGYTF.

The chain joins TRBV7-2 to TRBJ2-3; 9 nucleotides agree with TRBD2. The CDR3 sequence is 17 residues long. V shed 8 bases, J shed 0 bases, and the junction held 12 bases outside the gene matches. Germline V gene sequence: CDR1 SGHTA, CDR2 FQGNSA. The CDR3 sequence is CASERLAEVASTDTQYF. The CDR3 region has the DNA TGTGCCAGCGAGAGACTAGCGGAGGTCGCTAGCACAGATACGCAGTATTTT.

The chain couples TRBV14 to TRBJ2-2; 8 nucleotides align to TRBD2. The CDR3 is 14 residues long. V was clipped by 7 bases and J by 0 bases; unmatched bases: 1. The germline CDR1 and CDR2 sequences are SGHDN and FVKESK. The CDR3 sequence: CASKRGPNTGELFF. CDR3 in DNA: TGTGCCAGCAAGCGGGGGCCGAACACCGGGGAGCTGTTTTTT.

The chain carries TRBV7-8 and TRBJ2-2; 12 nucleotides align to TRBD1. The CDR3 runs to 21 residues. The germline CDR1 and CDR2 sequences are SGHVS and FQNEAQ. Trimming removed 4 bases from V and 0 bases from J; junction bases left unmatched: 15. The CDR3 DNA is TGTGCCAGCAGCTGTATGTTGGGACAGGGGGCCGGTTGTGCGAACACCGGGGAGCTGTTTTTT. Its translation is CASSCMLGQGAGCANTGELFF. The full variable domain, with the rest looked up from reference TRBV7-8 and TRBJ2-2, is GAGVSQSPRYKVAKRGQDVALRCDPISGHVSLFWYQQALGQGPEFLTYFQNEAQLDKSGLPSDRFFAERPEGSVSTLKIQRTQQEDSAVYLCASSCMLGQGAGCANTGELFFGEGSRLTVL.

This chain connects TRBV6-4 to TRBJ2-2; maybe TRBD2 (6 bases). This CDR3 comprises 17 residues. The ends were cut back, 2 bases at V and 6 bases at J, with 19 bases in the middle. Germline CDR1 MRHNA, CDR2 SNTAGT. CDR3 protein: CASSDRLAEDAAGELFF. For the CDR3, the DNA is TGTGCCAGCAGTGACAGGTTAGCGGAGGACGCCGCCGGGGAGCTGTTTTTT.

In its sample, this clone was seen a few times. The V gene is TRBV27, the J gene TRBJ1-5; D is unresolved. Trimming left V 6 bases short and J 6 bases short, with 15 bases between. The germline gives CDR1 MNHEY, CDR2 SMNVEV (reference sequence). This CDR3 has 14 amino acids. CDR3 sequence (DNA): TGTGCCAGCAGAGGCCCTACAGATCGTCAGCCCCAGCATTTT. Translated, it gives CASRGPTDRQPQHF.

Here the CDR3 reads CASSLADGQGNEQFF. In DNA, the CDR3 is TGTGCCAGCAGCTTAGCGGACGGACAGGGCAATGAGCAGTTCTTC. The rearrangement uses TRBV7-9 and TRBJ2-1, with 8 bases matching TRBD1. This CDR3 comprises 15 residues. V trimming: 0 bases; J trimming: 6 bases; junction bases outside the gene matches: 4. Germline V gene sequence: CDR1 SEHNR, CDR2 FQNEAQ (reference sequence).